Each of the 9 T cell receptor beta chains below was sequenced from the same sample in a study of blood T cell repertoires in COVID-19. Data came from immunoSEQ multiplex PCR; TCRdb stores just in-frame clones and leaves some out. Among 65,000 to 100,000 clones listed, roughly 80% were seen once. Sample: peripheral blood. The origin of the receptors is an elderly woman with acute or convalescent COVID-19.

The genes are TRBV20-1 and TRBJ2-3; 9 bases fit TRBD1. Per germline, CDR1 DFQATT and CDR2 SNEGSKA (reference sequence). Trimming cost V 6 bases and J 9 bases; bases outside gene matches: 4. This CDR3 has 11 amino acids. The CDR3 here is CSARDRGTQYF. DNA of the CDR3: TGCAGTGCCCGAGACAGGGGGACGCAGTATTTT.

V gene TRBV3-1 (or the pseudogene TRBV3-2) combines with J gene TRBJ1-6; D gene ambiguous. The CDR3 covers 12 residues. V dropped 3 bases and J dropped 7 bases, with 4 bases sitting between them. Looked up from germline, CDR1 is LGHDT and CDR2 is YNNKEL (reference sequence). The CDR3 loop reads CASSQRNSPLHF. The CDR3 nucleotides are TGTGCCAGCAGCCAGCGGAATTCACCCCTCCACTTT.

The V gene is TRBV30, the J gene TRBJ1-1; D unresolved. Deletions cut 4 bases from V and 4 bases from J, with 13 bases between. The CDR3 sequence is 13 residues long. CDR1 and CDR2 from the germline V gene are GTSNPN and SVGIG (reference sequence). In nucleotides, the CDR3 is TGTGCCTGGACCGCTCCGGCGGGCACTGAAGCTTTCTTT. It translates to CAWTAPAGTEAFF.

This chain uses TRBV6-5 with TRBJ1-3; 7 nucleotides agree with TRBD1. V was clipped by 4 bases and J by 0 bases; unmatched bases: 6. The CDR3 has 16 amino acids. CDR1 and CDR2 from the germline V gene are MNHEY and SVGAGI. In DNA form, the CDR3 reads TGTGCCAGCAGTTTACAGGGGCTAAGCTCTGGAAACACCATATATTTT. Its translation: CASSLQGLSSGNTIYF.

The CDR3 reads CTSSQAGTAYYEQYF. The CDR3 DNA sequence: TGCACCAGCAGCCAAGCCGGGACAGCTTACTACGAGCAGTACTTC. The chain uses TRBV1 and TRBJ2-7; the table's D call, TRBD1, was not checked against the DNA. TRBV1 is assigned pseudogene status. The CDR3 is made up of 15 amino acids.

The chain is built from TRBV2 and TRBJ2-7; 7 positions agree with TRBD2. Germline V gene lookup returns CDR1 SNHLY and CDR2 FYNNEI. This CDR3 spans 15 amino acids. J was trimmed by 5 bases and V by 2 bases; bases with no gene match: 9. DNA of the CDR3: TGTGCCAGCAGTGAACAGTGGGGGGGAGGCCACGAGCAGTACTTC. Translating it yields CASSEQWGGGHEQYF.

The chain recombines TRBV15 with TRBJ1-2; 8 bases line up with TRBD1. V was pared by 5 bases and J by 3 bases, with 8 bases of the junction left unmatched. CDR3 length equals 15 residues. The germline CDR1 and CDR2 sequences are LNHNV and YYDKDF (reference sequence). In nucleotides, the CDR3 is TGTGCCACCAGCCCCCGGACAGGGTTGGACTATGGCTACACCTTC. This gives the protein CATSPRTGLDYGYTF.

The table lists this clone with a few counts. V gene TRBV19 combines with J gene TRBJ2-7, with 7 bases fitting TRBD1. The germline CDR1 and CDR2 sequences are LNHDA and SQIVND (reference sequence). Unmatched junction bases numbered 8, after V lost 3 bases and J lost 9 bases. This CDR3 region has 13 residues. The CDR3 region has the DNA TGTGCCAGTAGTATCTGGGACAGTGGAGGGCAGTACTTC. Translated, it gives CASSIWDSGGQYF.

The chain joins TRBV5-1 to TRBJ2-7, with TRBD2 matching 10 bases. The ends lost 1 base at V and 6 bases at J; junction bases unmatched: 10. The length of the CDR3 is 16 residues. The germline V gene has CDR1 SGHRS and CDR2 YFSETQ. The CDR3 is CASSLQRTSGLGEQYF. The CDR3 bases are TGCGCCAGCAGCTTGCAAAGGACTAGCGGTTTGGGCGAGCAGTACTTC.